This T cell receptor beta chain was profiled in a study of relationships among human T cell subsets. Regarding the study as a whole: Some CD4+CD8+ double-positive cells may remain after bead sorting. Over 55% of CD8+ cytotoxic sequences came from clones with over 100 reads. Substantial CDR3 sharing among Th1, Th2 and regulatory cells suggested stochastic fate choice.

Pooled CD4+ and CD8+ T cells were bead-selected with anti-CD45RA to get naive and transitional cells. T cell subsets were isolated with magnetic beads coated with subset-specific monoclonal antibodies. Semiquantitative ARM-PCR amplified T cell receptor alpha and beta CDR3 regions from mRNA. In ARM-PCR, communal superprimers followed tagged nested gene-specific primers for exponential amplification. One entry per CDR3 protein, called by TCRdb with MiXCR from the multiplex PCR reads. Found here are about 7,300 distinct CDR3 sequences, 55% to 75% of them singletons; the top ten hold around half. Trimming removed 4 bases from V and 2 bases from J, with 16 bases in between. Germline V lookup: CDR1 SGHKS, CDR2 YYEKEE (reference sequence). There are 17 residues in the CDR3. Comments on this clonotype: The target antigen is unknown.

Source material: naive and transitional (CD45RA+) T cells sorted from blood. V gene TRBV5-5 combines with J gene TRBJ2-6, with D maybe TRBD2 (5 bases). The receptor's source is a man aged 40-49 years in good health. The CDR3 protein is CASSPARELTGANVLTF. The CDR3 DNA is TGTGCCAGCAGCCCCGCGAGGGAATTAACTGGGGCCAACGTCCTGACTTTC.